A single sample is the source of the 19 T cell receptor beta chains below, sequenced in a study of cytomegalovirus exposure and HLA in healthy donors (dated by TCRdb to about 2017). Library preparation was by the immunoSEQ multiplex PCR assay. For the multiplex PCR, a mixture combining 60 forward primers for TCR Vbeta segments and 13 reverse primers for TCR Jbeta segments was used. TCRdb limited this immuneACCESS table to in-frame rearrangements with V and J called. A share of clones is missing; checked studies link under half to unresolved V genes, and the rest is unexplained. Within this sample are tens of thousands of clones, with under 9% of them counted one time only. 2% to 2.5% of the sample is in the top ten clones. The specimen sequenced was PBMCs. These receptors all come from a man aged 50 to 59 in good health and CMV-seronegative.

The CDR3 region has the DNA TGTGCCTGGAGTGCGTCGGGGGGGGCTGAAGCTTTCTTT. It specifies CAWSASGGAEAFF. The V gene is TRBV30, the J gene TRBJ1-1, with a possible D match to TRBD1 (5 bases). In germline, CDR1 is GTSNPN, CDR2 SVGIG (reference sequence). Deletions cut 1 base from V and 6 bases from J, with 12 bases between. CDR3 size: 13 residues.

This clone appeared a few times. The genes are TRBV5-1 and TRBJ1-1, with TRBD1 matching over 7 bases. The CDR3 covers 13 residues. After removal of 2 bases from V and 3 bases from J, the junction contained 1 base not matched to a gene. The germline CDR1 and CDR2 sequences are SGHRS and YFSETQ. CDR3 DNA sequence: TGCGCCAGCAGCTTCGACAGGGACACTGAAGCTTTCTTT. Its translation: CASSFDRDTEAFF.

The rearrangement links TRBV28 to TRBJ2-7, with 8 bases that match TRBD1. There are 14 residues in the CDR3. V gave up 4 bases and J gave up 2 bases; unmatched junction bases: 4. Germline-derived CDR1 and CDR2 are MDHEN and SYDVKM. The DNA of the CDR3 is TGTGCCAGCAGTTCCGGACAGGGAACCTACGAGCAGTACTTC. Its translation: CASSSGQGTYEQYF. Filled out from reference TRBV28 and TRBJ2-7, the complete variable domain reads DVKVTQSSRYLVKRTGEKVFLECVQDMDHENMFWYRQDPGLGLRLIYFSYDVKMKEKGDIPEGYSVSREKKERFSLILESASTNQTSMYLCASSSGQGTYEQYFGPGTRLTVT.

The rearrangement joins TRBV28 to TRBJ2-7, with 7 bases lining up with TRBD2. This CDR3 has 14 amino acids. The ends lost 6 bases at V and 3 bases at J; junction bases unmatched: 8. Germline CDR1 reads MDHEN; CDR2 reads SYDVKM. CDR3 region: CASSSVGEGYEQYF. DNA of the CDR3: TGTGCCAGCAGCTCAGTGGGGGAGGGCTACGAGCAGTACTTC.

This rearrangement joins TRBV5-1 to TRBJ2-3, with 8 bases identical to TRBD2. The CDR3 sequence is 14 residues long. The ends lost 2 bases at V and 5 bases at J; junction bases unmatched: 4. Germline CDR1 SGHRS, CDR2 YFSETQ. The CDR3 DNA reads TGCGCCAGCAGCTTCGGGGGGGGTGGAGATACGCAGTATTTT. Its translation: CASSFGGGGDTQYF.

This clone was detected a few times. The chain carries TRBV30 and TRBJ2-5, with TRBD2 matching over 8 bases. The V and J ends lost 2 bases and 2 bases, in that order; junction bases with no gene match: 10. Germline CDR1 and CDR2: GTSNPN and SVGIG (reference sequence). This CDR3 has 16 residues. The chain's CDR3 is CAWSHLVGTSQETQYF. The CDR3, as DNA: TGTGCCTGGAGTCATCTAGTCGGGACTAGTCAAGAGACCCAGTACTTC.

This clone turned up a few times. The chain has TRBV7-9 and TRBJ2-1; 13 bases are shared with TRBD2. J lost 8 bases, V lost 3 bases, and 10 bases had no gene match. This CDR3 has 17 residues. From germline, CDR1 is SEHNR and CDR2 FQNEAQ (reference sequence). CDR3 loop: CASSFGLAGVLMDEQFF. CDR3 nucleotides: TGTGCCAGCAGCTTTGGACTAGCGGGGGTCTTAATGGATGAGCAGTTCTTC.

This clone was seen only a few times. The chain recombines TRBV18 with TRBJ1-5; D perhaps matches TRBD1 (5 bases). The V gene lost 5 bases and the J gene lost 2 bases, with 16 bases spanning the gap. The CDR3 is 16 residues long. CDR1 and CDR2 from the germline V gene are KGHSH and LQKENI. The CDR3 DNA follows: TGTGCCAGCTCAGAAAGGGGCAACCAGGGCAATCAGCCCCAGCATTTT. Protein: CASSERGNQGNQPQHF.

The chain couples TRBV5-8 to TRBJ1-2, with D unclear. Per the germline V gene, CDR1 is SGHTS and CDR2 is YDEGEE. The CDR3 contains 14 residues. The V end lost 7 bases, the J end lost 8 bases, and 21 bases lay between the germline ends. The CDR3 region has the DNA TGTGCCAGCGTTTTCGGGGAGCCTAAATGGGGCTACACCTTC. Its translation is CASVFGEPKWGYTF.

This clone was counted between two and nine times. J is TRBJ2-1 and V is TRBV28, with TRBD1 matching over 9 bases. Germline lookup yields CDR1 MDHEN and CDR2 SYDVKM. J gave up 3 bases and V 5 bases, and 11 bases lay outside the gene matches. The CDR3 consists of 17 residues. This chain's CDR3 is CASSLTTDRGLYNEQFF. The CDR3 DNA reads as TGTGCCAGCAGTCTAACCACGGACAGGGGCCTCTACAATGAGCAGTTCTTC.

The chain is built from TRBV9 and TRBJ2-7, with 10 bases fitting TRBD2. Germline V gene sequence: CDR1 SGDLS, CDR2 YYNGEE. There are 15 residues in the CDR3. Trimming cost V 4 bases and J 3 bases; bases outside gene matches: 7. The CDR3 nucleotides read TGTGCCAGCAGCCCTGGAAGCGGGAGGGGCTACGAGCAGTACTTC. This codes for CASSPGSGRGYEQYF.

This clone was picked up a small number of times. V usage is TRBV11-2 and J usage is TRBJ2-3, with D uncertain. The CDR3 contains 12 residues. Germline-derived CDR1 and CDR2 are SGHAT and FQNNGV. V dropped 3 bases and J dropped 3 bases, with 4 bases sitting between them. CDR3 protein: CASSFRTDTQYF. DNA for the CDR3: TGTGCCAGCAGCTTCAGAACAGATACGCAGTATTTT.

This clone was picked up a small number of times. V gene TRBV18 combines with J gene TRBJ2-3; TRBD2 agrees at 13 bases. The trim removed 1 base at V and 0 bases at J, leaving 1 base unmatched. There are 17 residues in the CDR3. CDR1 and CDR2 (germline): KGHSH, LQKENI. The CDR3 bases are TGTGCCAGCTCACCACGGACTAGCGGGGGTAGCACAGATACGCAGTATTTT. Amino acids: CASSPRTSGGSTDTQYF.

The CDR3 nucleotides read TGCGCCAGCAGCTTGGGGCAGGGGGCGATTGAGACCCAGTACTTC. It is translated as CASSLGQGAIETQYF. This chain links TRBV5-1 with TRBJ2-5, with 8 bases aligning to TRBD1. Germline V gene lookup returns CDR1 SGHRS and CDR2 YFSETQ. The CDR3 spans 15 residues. The V gene end was trimmed by 0 bases and the J gene end by 5 bases; junction bases not matched to a gene: 6.

The chain recombines TRBV27 with TRBJ1-1, with 9 bases that match TRBD1. Germline V gene data show CDR1 as MNHEY and CDR2 as SMNVEV (reference sequence). J gave up 11 bases and V 4 bases, and 5 bases lay outside the gene matches. This CDR3 is 12 amino acids long. CDR3 in DNA: TGTGCCAGCAGTTCATGGGACAGGGTGGCTTTCTTT. Its translation: CASSSWDRVAFF.

This rearrangement joins TRBV5-6 to TRBJ1-2, with 9 bases fitting TRBD1. The ends lost 2 bases at V and 4 bases at J; junction bases unmatched: 3. In germline, CDR1 is SGHDT, CDR2 YYEEEE. This CDR3 spans 14 amino acids. CDR3 residues: CASSLQGARYGYTF. CDR3 sequence (DNA): TGTGCCAGCAGCTTACAGGGGGCTCGCTATGGCTACACCTTC.

This clone was seen more than once but under ten times. The chain has TRBV7-9 and TRBJ1-5, with 10 bases fitting TRBD1. From germline, CDR1 is SEHNR and CDR2 FQNEAQ (reference sequence). The CDR3 has 16 residues. Trimming took 4 bases from V and 6 from J; bases not matched to a gene: 9. Here the CDR3 DNA reads TGTGCCAGCAGCTCGCTCGGACAGGGGGTTGGTCAGCCCCAGCATTTT. Encoded protein: CASSSLGQGVGQPQHF. The complete variable domain, with remaining parts taken from reference TRBV7-9 and TRBJ1-5, reads DTGVSQNPRHKITKRGQNVTFRCDPISEHNRLYWYRQTLGQGPEFLTYFQNEAQLEKSRLLSDRFSAERPKGSFSTLEIQRTEQGDSAMYLCASSSLGQGVGQPQHFGDGTRLSIL.

This clone was counted only a few times. The rearrangement uses TRBV7-9 and TRBJ1-2, with D perhaps TRBD1 (6 bases). The CDR3 is 18 amino acids. The ends were cut back, 5 bases at V and 7 bases at J, with 29 bases in the middle. Germline CDR1 reads SEHNR; CDR2 reads FQNEAQ (reference sequence). CDR3 amino acids: CASSEPRGGATPVSGYTF. The CDR3 bases are TGTGCCAGCAGCGAACCTAGGGGGGGGGCCACGCCTGTTTCTGGCTACACCTTC.

There are a few counts of this clone. The CDR3 bases are TGTGCCAGCAAAATTTGGCAGAGCAATCAGCCCCAGCATTTT. Translating it yields CASKIWQSNQPQHF. V is TRBV5-6 and J is TRBJ1-5; D not resolved. V was cut by 6 bases and J by 1 base, with 11 bases left in between. Germline V gene lookup returns CDR1 SGHDT and CDR2 YYEEEE. The CDR3 loop spans 14 amino acids.